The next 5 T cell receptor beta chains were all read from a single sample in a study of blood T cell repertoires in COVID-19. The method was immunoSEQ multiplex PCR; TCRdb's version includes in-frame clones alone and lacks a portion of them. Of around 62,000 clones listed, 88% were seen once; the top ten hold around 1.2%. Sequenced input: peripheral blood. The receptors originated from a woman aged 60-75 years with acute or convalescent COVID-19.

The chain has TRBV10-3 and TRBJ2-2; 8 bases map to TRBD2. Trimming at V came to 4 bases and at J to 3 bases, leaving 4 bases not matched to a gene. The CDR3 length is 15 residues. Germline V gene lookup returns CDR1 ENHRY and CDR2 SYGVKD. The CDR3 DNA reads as TGTGCCATCAGTGTAGCGGGGATGGACACCGGGGAGCTGTTTTTT. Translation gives CAISVAGMDTGELFF.

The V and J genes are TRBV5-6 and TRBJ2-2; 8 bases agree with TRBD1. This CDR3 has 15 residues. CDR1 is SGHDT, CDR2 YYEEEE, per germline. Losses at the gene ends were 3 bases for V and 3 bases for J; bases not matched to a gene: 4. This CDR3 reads CASSYRDRHTGELFF. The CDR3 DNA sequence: TGTGCCAGCAGCTACCGGGACAGGCACACCGGGGAGCTGTTTTTT.

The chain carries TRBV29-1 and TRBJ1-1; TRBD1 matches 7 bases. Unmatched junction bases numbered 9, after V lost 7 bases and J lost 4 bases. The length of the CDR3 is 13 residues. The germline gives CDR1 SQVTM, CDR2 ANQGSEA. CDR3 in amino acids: CSAVRDSSTEAFF. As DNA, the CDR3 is TGCAGCGCCGTCCGGGACAGCAGCACTGAAGCTTTCTTT.

CDR3 amino acids: CASSQTRSYEQYV. CDR3 bases: TGTGCCAGCAGCCAAACGCGTTCCTACGAGCAGTACGTC. The chain combines TRBV7-8 with TRBJ2-7; D unclear. Germline CDR1 is SGHVS and CDR2 is FQNEAQ. The V gene lost 5 bases and the J gene lost 1 base, with 9 bases spanning the gap. The CDR3 length is 13 residues.

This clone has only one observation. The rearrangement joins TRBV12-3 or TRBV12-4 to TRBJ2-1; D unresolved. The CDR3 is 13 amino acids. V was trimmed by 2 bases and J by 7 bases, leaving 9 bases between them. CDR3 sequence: CASSLKQTNEQFF. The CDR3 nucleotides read TGTGCCAGCAGTTTAAAACAGACAAATGAGCAGTTCTTC.